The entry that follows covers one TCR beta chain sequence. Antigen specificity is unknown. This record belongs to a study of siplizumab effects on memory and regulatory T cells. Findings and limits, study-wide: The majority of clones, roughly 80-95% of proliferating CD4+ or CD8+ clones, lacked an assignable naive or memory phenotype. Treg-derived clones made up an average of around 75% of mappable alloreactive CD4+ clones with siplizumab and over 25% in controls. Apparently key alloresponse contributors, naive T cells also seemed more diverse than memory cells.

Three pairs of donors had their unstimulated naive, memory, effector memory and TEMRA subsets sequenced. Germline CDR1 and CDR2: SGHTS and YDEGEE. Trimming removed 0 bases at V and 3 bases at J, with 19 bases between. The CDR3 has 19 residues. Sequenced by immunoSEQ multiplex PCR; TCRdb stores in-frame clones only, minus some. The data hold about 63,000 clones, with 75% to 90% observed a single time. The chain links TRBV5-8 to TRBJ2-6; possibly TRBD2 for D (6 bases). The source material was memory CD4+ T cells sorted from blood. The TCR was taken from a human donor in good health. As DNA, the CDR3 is TGTGCCAGCAGCTTGGGGTTGGGGGGTATCTACATTGGGGCCAACGTCCTGACTTTC. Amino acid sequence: CASSLGLGGIYIGANVLTF.